This note documents a single T cell receptor beta chain sequence. This CDR3 contains 14 residues. Deletions cut 10 bases from V and 1 base from J, with 14 bases between. The germline CDR1 and CDR2 sequences are MNHEY and SMNVEV (reference sequence). The sample originates from a study of beta chain features in type 1 diabetes. Whole-study context: Sorted cells, more than 95,000,000 in number, were examined across all samples.

Investigators reverse transcribed all isolated RNA, so they sequenced expressed TCRB transcripts. The method was immunoSEQ multiplex PCR; TCRdb's version includes in-frame clones alone and lacks a portion of them. Altogether 350,000 to 450,000 clones are present, around 14% being singletons, with the ten largest covering about 0.034%. The receptor comes from a man aged 30 to 45 in good health. What was sequenced was naive CD4+ T cells from blood. V is TRBV27 and J is TRBJ1-3, with a tentative D call TRBD1 (6 bases). CDR3 coding DNA: TGTGCCACCAAACAGGGTGGATCTGGAAACACCATATATTTT. Its protein product is CATKQGGSGNTIYF.